This T cell receptor beta chain is drawn from a study of shared clonotypes between healthy human individuals. TCRdb keeps only in-frame clones here, not all; method: immunoSEQ multiplex PCR. The data contain fewer than 1 million clones, around 96% of them singletons. CD45RO-negative cells were positively selected for CCR7, leaving out terminally differentiated effector memory CD45RA+ cells. Findings and limits, study-wide: All-four-donor shared clonotypes had higher generation probabilities than non-shared clonotypes did. The diversity represented, both genetic and in exposure history, was limited by few donors. Naive CD4 clonotypes overlapped across a handful of donors at roughly 5.1%.

The CDR3 runs 16 residues. With V trimmed by 5 bases and J by 2 bases, 5 bases remained unmatched. Germline assignment: CDR1 SGHVS and CDR2 FNYEAQ. For this clone: Its antigen is currently unknown.

The chain couples TRBV7-6 to TRBJ2-3; 12 positions match TRBD2. Input material: naive CD8+ T cells sorted from blood. The receptor comes from a man aged 25-45 years in good health. CDR3 in amino acids: CASSLGTSGFTDTQYF. DNA for the CDR3: TGTGCCAGCAGCCTGGGGACTAGCGGGTTCACAGATACGCAGTATTTT. The variable domain in full, with the rest retrieved from reference TRBV7-6 and TRBJ2-3, is GAGVSQSPRYKVTKRGQDVALRCDPISGHVSLYWYRQALGQGPEFLTYFNYEAQQDKSGLPNDRFSAERPEGSISTLTIQRTEQRDSAMYRCASSLGTSGFTDTQYFGPGTRLTVL.